This TCR beta chain was profiled in a study of blood T cell repertoires in COVID-19. Overall study context: Sites in the United States, Italy and Spain provided acute and convalescent COVID-19 samples. T cells, B-cell-depleted T cells, or PBMCs supplied cDNA or gDNA.

V gave up 5 bases and J gave up 7 bases; unmatched junction bases: 5. This CDR3 spans 13 amino acids. In germline, CDR1 is MDHEN, CDR2 SYDVKM. Methods used by the authors: The authors estimated nucleated cell counts from reference gene primer amplification. Assay: immunoSEQ multiplex PCR; the TCRdb copy retains only in-frame clones and omits some. That table supplies the V and J calls and clone size; D and trimming were determined from the DNA. The table lists about 100,000 clones, 80% to 90% of them singletons. The source is a man at least 80 years old with acute or convalescent COVID-19. The sequenced sample consisted of peripheral blood. This chain uses TRBV28 with TRBJ2-1, with 7 bases aligning to TRBD1. The CDR3 sequence is CASSRQGFNEQFF. The CDR3 nucleotides are TGTGCCAGCAGTAGACAGGGATTTAATGAGCAGTTCTTC.